This T cell receptor (beta chain) was found in a study of Graves' ophthalmopathy and Graves' hyperthyroidism. The CDR3 runs 12 residues. V lost 8 bases to trimming and J lost 7 bases, with 14 bases between them. From germline, CDR1 is MNHEY and CDR2 SVGEGT. Diagnosis relied on clinical symptoms, serum thyroxine, TRAb, thyroid ultrasound and orbital computed tomography. RNA transcripts were the source from which TCR beta CDR3 regions were amplified. The first round was an RT-PCR with HTBI primers, and the second round was a multiplex PCR. TCRdb reanalysed the multiplex PCR reads using MiXCR and keeps one entry per CDR3 protein. The table lists 150,000 to 200,000 distinct CDR3 sequences, approximately 40% of them singletons. Study-level findings and limits: As the model predicted ophthalmopathy progression, it achieved a sensitivity of 70% to 71% and a specificity of around 76%.

This clonotype was observed at least ten times. Its target is not known. This TCR came from a man aged 25-45 years with Graves' ophthalmopathy. Sequenced sample: peripheral blood. The V gene is TRBV6-2 or TRBV6-3, the J gene TRBJ2-5, with D possibly being TRBD2 (6 bases). The CDR3 spells CASAGTQRTQYF. The DNA for the CDR3 is TGTGCCAGCGCCGGGACTCAGAGGACCCAGTACTTC.